The 9 T cell receptor beta chains below were found in one sample sequenced in a study of regulatory T cells in long-lasting Graves disease. CDR3-region Arm-PCR and iRepertoire HTBI primers produced the TCR beta libraries. In TCRdb, the multiplex PCR reads were re-called with MiXCR into one record per CDR3 protein. Seen here are around 450,000 distinct CDR3 sequences, 15% observed once, and the top ten hold around 7.6%. Time point noted: newly diagnosed GD, antithyroid drugs for less than 3 months. RNA isolated from PBMCs was used to make the TCR library. In addition, the sample was reused for a study of T cells in Graves' hyperthyroidism and ophthalmopathy.

Here the sequenced sample was peripheral blood mononuclear cells (PBMCs), taken at new diagnosis, from a patient treated with antithyroid drugs. These receptors originate from a woman in her thirties or forties with Graves disease.

This clonotype was detected many times. The chain recombines TRBV10-3 with TRBJ2-3; the D gene is possibly TRBD1 (5 bases). Germline values: CDR1 ENHRY, CDR2 SYGVKD. The CDR3 totals 15 residues. Trimming took off 7 bases at V and 0 bases at J, with 14 bases between the two ends. CDR3 DNA sequence: TGTGCCATCAAACAGGCTGGTACTAGCACAGATACGCAGTATTTT. Protein sequence: CAIKQAGTSTDTQYF.

The V gene is TRBV2, the J gene TRBJ2-3, with unresolved D. The CDR3 runs to 15 residues. Trimming shortened V by 8 bases and J by 6 bases, and 21 bases separated the two germline ends. Germline V gene lookup returns CDR1 SNHLY and CDR2 FYNNEI. CDR3 protein: CASCRVDISMDTQYF. The CDR3 DNA reads as TGTGCCAGCTGTAGAGTAGATATTAGTATGGATACGCAGTATTTT.

This clonotype was found once. DNA of the CDR3: TGTGCCACACAGCTAGCGGGAGGTCCAGATACGCAGTATTTT. The encoded protein is CATQLAGGPDTQYF. This chain joins TRBV15 and TRBJ2-3, with TRBD2 identical over 11 bases. The germline V gene has CDR1 LNHNV and CDR2 YYDKDF (reference sequence). The CDR3 has 14 residues. J was trimmed by 4 bases and V by 9 bases; bases with no gene match: 6.

This clonotype was counted ten times or more. V and J are TRBV12-3 or TRBV12-4 and TRBJ2-7; 8 positions agree with TRBD2. The V and J ends lost 5 bases and 3 bases, in that order; junction bases with no gene match: 6. CDR3 length: 14 amino acids. The CDR3 is CASSPGLVNYEQYF. The CDR3, as DNA: TGTGCCAGCAGTCCGGGACTAGTTAACTACGAGCAGTACTTC.

This clonotype was detected only a few times. The CDR3 region has the DNA TGTGCCAGCAGTCGTCCCCTGGCGGGCATGAACACCGGGGAGCTGTTTTTT. It specifies CASSRPLAGMNTGELFF. The J gene is TRBJ2-2, the V gene TRBV12-3 or TRBV12-4, with a weak D call TRBD2 (5 bases). Trimming took 5 bases from V and 1 from J, leaving 17 bases between them. The CDR3 contains 17 residues.

This clonotype was counted between two and nine times. The rearrangement uses TRBV19 and TRBJ2-1; TRBD2 matches at 9 bases. This CDR3 has 17 residues. Germline loops: CDR1 LNHDA, CDR2 SQIVND (reference sequence). V trimming: 6 bases; J trimming: 6 bases; junction bases outside the gene matches: 15. The CDR3 sequence: CASSHTRASGNRNEQFF. The CDR3 region has the DNA TGTGCCAGTAGCCATACCCGGGCTAGCGGGAATCGCAATGAGCAGTTCTTC.

This clonotype was found a few times. The chain carries TRBV7-3 and TRBJ2-3, with TRBD2 identical over 13 bases. This CDR3 spans 16 amino acids. The germline V gene has CDR1 SGHTA and CDR2 FQGTGA. V lost 5 bases and J lost 5; bases outside the gene matches: 7. CDR3 coding DNA: TGTGCCAGCAGCCTCGGACTAGCGGGAGTAGTAGATACGCAGTATTTT. As protein: CASSLGLAGVVDTQYF.

This clonotype appeared many times. This chain links TRBV24-1 with TRBJ2-5; TRBD1 matches at 8 bases. The CDR3 runs 16 residues. CDR1 is KGHDR and CDR2 is SFDVKD in the germline V gene. V gave up 3 bases and J gave up 5 bases; unmatched junction bases: 10. CDR3 DNA sequence: TGTGCCACCAGTGATCACAGCCAGGGGGCCAGGGAGACCCAGTACTTC. This codes for CATSDHSQGARETQYF.

At least ten counts were recorded for this clonotype. The chain employs TRBV19 and TRBJ1-6, with 10 bases lining up with TRBD1. V gave up 6 bases and J gave up 10 bases; unmatched junction bases: 12. The CDR3 is 16 amino acids. Looked up from germline, CDR1 is LNHDA and CDR2 is SQIVND (reference sequence). In nucleotides, the CDR3 is TGTGCCAGTAGCCGTACGGCCGGGACAGGGGACTCACCCCTCCACTTT. Amino acid sequence: CASSRTAGTGDSPLHF.